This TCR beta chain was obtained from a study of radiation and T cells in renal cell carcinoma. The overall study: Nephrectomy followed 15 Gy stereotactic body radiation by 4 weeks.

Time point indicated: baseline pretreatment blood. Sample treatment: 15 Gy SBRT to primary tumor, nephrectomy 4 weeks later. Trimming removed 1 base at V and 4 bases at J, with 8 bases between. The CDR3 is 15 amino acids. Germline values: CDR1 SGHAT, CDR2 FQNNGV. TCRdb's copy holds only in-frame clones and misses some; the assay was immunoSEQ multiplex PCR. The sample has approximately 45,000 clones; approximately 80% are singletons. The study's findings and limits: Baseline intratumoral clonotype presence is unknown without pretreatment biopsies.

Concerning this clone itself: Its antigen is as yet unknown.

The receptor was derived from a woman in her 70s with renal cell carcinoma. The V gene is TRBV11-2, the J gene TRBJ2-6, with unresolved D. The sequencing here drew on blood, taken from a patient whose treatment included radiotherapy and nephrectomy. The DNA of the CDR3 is TGTGCCAGCAGCTTAGGTGGGTCCGGGGCCAACGTCCTGACTTTC. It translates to CASSLGGSGANVLTF.